This T cell receptor (beta chain) was obtained from a study of OX40 agonist ivuxolimab in advanced cancers. Study-wide results and caveats: It was also the case that some nonresponders had low normalized T-cell clonal expansion.

V was clipped by 5 bases and J by 2 bases, with 14 bases between them. Germline V CDR1 and CDR2: SGHNT, YYREEE (reference sequence). This CDR3 comprises 15 residues. Sequenced by immunoSEQ multiplex PCR; TCRdb stores in-frame clones only, minus some. The sample comprises more than 80,000 clones, 90% to 95% of which are singletons, and around 0.28% rests with the top ten. Points on this clone: The antigen remains undetermined.

The sequence came from an adult with an advanced solid tumor such as melanoma, head and neck, liver or kidney cancer. The sample here was CD4+ or CD8+ T cells sorted from blood, taken in a trial of the OX40 agonist ivuxolimab. The chain links TRBV5-4 to TRBJ1-3; weak D call: TRBD1 (6 bases). The CDR3 DNA is TGTGCCAGCAGTTTTGAGCGGGGGCCTGGAAACACCATATATTTT. It encodes CASSFERGPGNTIYF. Combining the CDR3 with reference TRBV5-4 and TRBJ1-3 gives the whole variable domain ETGVTQSPTHLIKTRGQQVTLRCSSQSGHNTVSWYQQALGQGPQFIFQYYREEENGRGNFPPRFSGLQFPNYSSELNVNALELDDSALYLCASSFERGPGNTIYFGEGSWLTVV.